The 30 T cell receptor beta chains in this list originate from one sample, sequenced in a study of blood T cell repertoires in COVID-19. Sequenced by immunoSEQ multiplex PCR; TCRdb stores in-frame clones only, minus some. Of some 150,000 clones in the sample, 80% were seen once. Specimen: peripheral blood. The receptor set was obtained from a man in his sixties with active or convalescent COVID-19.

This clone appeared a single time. CDR3 sequence (DNA): TGTGCCAGCAGACGGGACAGCTCTAATGAAAAACTGTTTTTT. It encodes CASRRDSSNEKLFF. This sequence joins TRBV2 and TRBJ1-4, with 7 bases identical to TRBD1. Losses at the gene ends were 6 bases for V and 3 bases for J; bases not matched to a gene: 4. The CDR3 sequence is 14 residues long. The germline gives CDR1 SNHLY, CDR2 FYNNEI.

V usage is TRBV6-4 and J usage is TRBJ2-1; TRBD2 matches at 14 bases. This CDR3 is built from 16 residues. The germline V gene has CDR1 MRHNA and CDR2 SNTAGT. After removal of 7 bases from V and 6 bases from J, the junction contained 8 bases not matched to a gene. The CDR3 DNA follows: TGTGCCAGCACCAGACTAGCGGGAGGGCCAGGCAATGAGCAGTTCTTC. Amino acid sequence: CASTRLAGGPGNEQFF.

The chain's CDR3 is CASPGSGRSAETDTQYF. CDR3 in DNA: TGTGCCAGCCCTGGGAGCGGGAGGTCCGCCGAGACAGATACGCAGTATTTT. The V and J genes are TRBV28 and TRBJ2-3, with 9 nucleotides matching TRBD2. The CDR3 is 17 residues long. The V and J ends lost 8 bases and 3 bases, in that order; junction bases with no gene match: 15. The V gene's germline CDR1 is MDHEN and CDR2 SYDVKM. Together with reference TRBV28 and TRBJ2-3, the CDR3 gives the full variable domain: DVKVTQSSRYLVKRTGEKVFLECVQDMDHENMFWYRQDPGLGLRLIYFSYDVKMKEKGDIPEGYSVSREKKERFSLILESASTNQTSMYLCASPGSGRSAETDTQYFGPGTRLTVL.

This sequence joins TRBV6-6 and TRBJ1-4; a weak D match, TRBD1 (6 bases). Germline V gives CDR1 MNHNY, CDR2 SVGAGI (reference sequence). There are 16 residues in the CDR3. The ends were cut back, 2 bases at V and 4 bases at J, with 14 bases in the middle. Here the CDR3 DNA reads TGTGCCAGCAGTTACGGATGGGACACTGATAATGAAAAACTGTTTTTT. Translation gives CASSYGWDTDNEKLFF.

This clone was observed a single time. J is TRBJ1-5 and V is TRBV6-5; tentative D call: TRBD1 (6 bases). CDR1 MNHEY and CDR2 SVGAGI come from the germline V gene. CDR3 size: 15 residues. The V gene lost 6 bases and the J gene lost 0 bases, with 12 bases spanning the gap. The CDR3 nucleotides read TGTGCCAGCAGCCCCAGGGGACATAGCAATCAGCCCCAGCATTTT. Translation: CASSPRGHSNQPQHF.

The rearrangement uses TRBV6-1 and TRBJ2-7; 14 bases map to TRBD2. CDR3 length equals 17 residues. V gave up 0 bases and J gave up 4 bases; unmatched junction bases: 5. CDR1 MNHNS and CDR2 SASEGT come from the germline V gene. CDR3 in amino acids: CASSEASGTSGRYEQYF. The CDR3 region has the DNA TGTGCCAGCAGTGAAGCCTCCGGGACTAGCGGGAGATACGAGCAGTACTTC.

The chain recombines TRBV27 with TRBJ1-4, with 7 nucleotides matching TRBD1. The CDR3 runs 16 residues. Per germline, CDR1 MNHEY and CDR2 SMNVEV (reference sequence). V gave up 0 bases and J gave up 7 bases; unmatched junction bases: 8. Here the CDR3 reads CASSLSSGQHVEKLFF. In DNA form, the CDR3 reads TGTGCCAGCAGTTTATCCTCGGGACAGCATGTTGAAAAACTGTTTTTT.

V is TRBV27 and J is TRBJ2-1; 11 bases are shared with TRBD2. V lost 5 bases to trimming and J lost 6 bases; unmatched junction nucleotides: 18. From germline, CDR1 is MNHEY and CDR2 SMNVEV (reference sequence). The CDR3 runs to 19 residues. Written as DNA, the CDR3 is TGTGCCAGCAGTCCTCCTATACGACTAGCGGGAAAGGTGGTCAATGAGCAGTTCTTC. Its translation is CASSPPIRLAGKVVNEQFF.

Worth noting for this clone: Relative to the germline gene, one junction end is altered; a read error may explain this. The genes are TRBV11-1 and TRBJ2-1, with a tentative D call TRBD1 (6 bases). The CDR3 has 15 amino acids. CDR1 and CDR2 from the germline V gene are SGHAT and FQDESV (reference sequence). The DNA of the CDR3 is TGTGCTAGCAGAGGTAGGGCAGGGGTGGGTAATGAGCAGTTCTTC. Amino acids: CASRGRAGVGNEQFF.

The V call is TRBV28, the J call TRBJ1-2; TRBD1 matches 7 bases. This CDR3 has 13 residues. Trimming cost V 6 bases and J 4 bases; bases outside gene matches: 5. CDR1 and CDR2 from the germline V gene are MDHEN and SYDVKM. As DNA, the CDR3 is TGTGCCAGCAGACAGGGGACTGGCTATGGCTACACCTTC. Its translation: CASRQGTGYGYTF.

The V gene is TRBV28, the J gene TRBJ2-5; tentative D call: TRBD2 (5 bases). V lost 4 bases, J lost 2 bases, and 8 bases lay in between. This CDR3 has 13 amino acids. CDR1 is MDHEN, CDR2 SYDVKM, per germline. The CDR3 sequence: CASSSTGQETQYF. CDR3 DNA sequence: TGTGCCAGCAGTTCGACGGGACAAGAGACCCAGTACTTC. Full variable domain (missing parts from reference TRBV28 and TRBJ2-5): DVKVTQSSRYLVKRTGEKVFLECVQDMDHENMFWYRQDPGLGLRLIYFSYDVKMKEKGDIPEGYSVSREKKERFSLILESASTNQTSMYLCASSSTGQETQYFGPGTRLLVL.

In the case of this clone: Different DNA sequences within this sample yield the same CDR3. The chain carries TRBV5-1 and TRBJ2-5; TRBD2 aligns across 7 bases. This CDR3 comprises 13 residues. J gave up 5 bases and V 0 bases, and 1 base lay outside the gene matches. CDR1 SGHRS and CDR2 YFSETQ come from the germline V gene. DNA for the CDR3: TGCGCCAGCAGCTTGGCCGGGGGGGAGACCCAGTACTTC. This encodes CASSLAGGETQYF. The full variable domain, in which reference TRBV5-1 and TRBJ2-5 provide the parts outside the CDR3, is KAGVTQTPRYLIKTRGQQVTLSCSPISGHRSVSWYQQTPGQGLQFLFEYFSETQRNKGNFPGRFSGRQFSNSRSEMNVSTLELGDSALYLCASSLAGGETQYFGPGTRLLVL.

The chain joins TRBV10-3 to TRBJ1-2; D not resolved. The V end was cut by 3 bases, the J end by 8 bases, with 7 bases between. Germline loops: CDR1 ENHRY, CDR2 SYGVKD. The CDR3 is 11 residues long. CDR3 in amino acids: CAISDGVGYTF. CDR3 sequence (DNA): TGTGCCATCAGTGACGGGGTCGGCTACACCTTC.

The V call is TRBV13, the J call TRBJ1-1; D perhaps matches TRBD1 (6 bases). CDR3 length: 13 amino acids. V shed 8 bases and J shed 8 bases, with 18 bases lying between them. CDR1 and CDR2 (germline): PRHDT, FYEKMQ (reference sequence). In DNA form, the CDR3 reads TGTGCCAGCGAGACGAGGGGGGGCAGAGAAGCTTTCTTT. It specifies CASETRGGREAFF. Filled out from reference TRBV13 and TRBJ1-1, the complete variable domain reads AAGVIQSPRHLIKEKRETATLKCYPIPRHDTVYWYQQGPGQDPQFLISFYEKMQSDKGSIPDRFSAQQFSDYHSELNMSSLELGDSALYFCASETRGGREAFFGQGTRLTVV.

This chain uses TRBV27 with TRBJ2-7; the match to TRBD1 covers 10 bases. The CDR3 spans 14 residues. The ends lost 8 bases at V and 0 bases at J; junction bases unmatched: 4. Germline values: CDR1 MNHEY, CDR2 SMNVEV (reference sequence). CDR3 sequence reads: CASGRTGGSYEQYF. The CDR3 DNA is TGTGCCAGCGGCCGGACAGGGGGCTCCTACGAGCAGTACTTC.

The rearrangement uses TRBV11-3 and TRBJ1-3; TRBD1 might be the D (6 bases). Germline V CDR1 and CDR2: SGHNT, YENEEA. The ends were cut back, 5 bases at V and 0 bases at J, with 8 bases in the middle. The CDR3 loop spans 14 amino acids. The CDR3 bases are TGTGCCAGCAGCACGGACAGCTCTGGAAACACCATATATTTT. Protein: CASSTDSSGNTIYF. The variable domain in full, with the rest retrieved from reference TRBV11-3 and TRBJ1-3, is EAGVVQSPRYKIIEKKQPVAFWCNPISGHNTLYWYLQNLGQGPELLIRYENEEAVDDSQLPKDRFSAERLKGVDSTLKIQPAELGDSAVYLCASSTDSSGNTIYFGEGSWLTVV.

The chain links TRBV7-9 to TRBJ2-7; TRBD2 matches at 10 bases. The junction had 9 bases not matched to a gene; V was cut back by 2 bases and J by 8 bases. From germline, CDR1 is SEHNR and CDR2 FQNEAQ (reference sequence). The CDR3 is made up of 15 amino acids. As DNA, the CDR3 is TGTGCCAGCAGCTTATCGAGCGGGAGGGCCGGGAAGCAGTACTTC. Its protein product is CASSLSSGRAGKQYF.

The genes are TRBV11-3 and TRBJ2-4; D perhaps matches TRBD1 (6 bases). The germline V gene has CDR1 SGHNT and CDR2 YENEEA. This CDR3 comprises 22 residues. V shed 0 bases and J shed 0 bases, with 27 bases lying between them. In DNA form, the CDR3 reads TGTGCCAGCAGCTTAGAAGAAGCCTTTCCGGGACACCTACTTCTAGCCAAAAACATTCAGTACTTC. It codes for CASSLEEAFPGHLLLAKNIQYF.

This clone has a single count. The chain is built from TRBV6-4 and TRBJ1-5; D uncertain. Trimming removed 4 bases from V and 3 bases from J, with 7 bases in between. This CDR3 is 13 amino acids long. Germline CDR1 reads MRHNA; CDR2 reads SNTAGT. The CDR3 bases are TGTGCCAGCAGTGTTGAGGTCAATCAGCCCCAGCATTTT. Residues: CASSVEVNQPQHF.

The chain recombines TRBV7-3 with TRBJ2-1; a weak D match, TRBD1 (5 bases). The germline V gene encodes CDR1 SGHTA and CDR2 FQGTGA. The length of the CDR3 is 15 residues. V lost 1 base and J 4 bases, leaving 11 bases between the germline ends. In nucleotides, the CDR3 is TGTGCCAGCAGCTTAATCCAGGGTGTGTACAATGAGCAGTTCTTC. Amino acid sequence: CASSLIQGVYNEQFF.

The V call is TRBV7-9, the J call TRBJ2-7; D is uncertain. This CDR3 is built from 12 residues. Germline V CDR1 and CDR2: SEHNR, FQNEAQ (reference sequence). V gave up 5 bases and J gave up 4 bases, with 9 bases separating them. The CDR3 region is CASSRTSYEQYF. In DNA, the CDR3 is TGTGCCAGCAGCCGCACATCGTACGAGCAGTACTTC.

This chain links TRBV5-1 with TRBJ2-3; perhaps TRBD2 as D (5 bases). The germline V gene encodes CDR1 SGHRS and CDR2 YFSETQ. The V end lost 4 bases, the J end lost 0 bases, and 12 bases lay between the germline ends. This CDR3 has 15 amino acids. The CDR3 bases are TGCGCCAGCAGCGGGAGCGCTCCTAGCACAGATACGCAGTATTTT. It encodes CASSGSAPSTDTQYF.

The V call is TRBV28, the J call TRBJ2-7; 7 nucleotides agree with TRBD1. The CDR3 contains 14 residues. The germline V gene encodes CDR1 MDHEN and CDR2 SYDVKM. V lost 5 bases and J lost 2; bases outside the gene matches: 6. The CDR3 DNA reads TGTGCCAGCAGTCGCCCGGGACAGCCCTACGAGCAGTACTTC. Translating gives CASSRPGQPYEQYF.

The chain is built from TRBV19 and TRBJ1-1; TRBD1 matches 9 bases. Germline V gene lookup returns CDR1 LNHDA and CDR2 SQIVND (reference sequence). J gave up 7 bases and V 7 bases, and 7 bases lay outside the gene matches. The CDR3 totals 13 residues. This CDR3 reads CASNPGQGGEAFF. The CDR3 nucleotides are TGTGCCAGTAACCCGGGACAGGGTGGTGAAGCTTTCTTT.

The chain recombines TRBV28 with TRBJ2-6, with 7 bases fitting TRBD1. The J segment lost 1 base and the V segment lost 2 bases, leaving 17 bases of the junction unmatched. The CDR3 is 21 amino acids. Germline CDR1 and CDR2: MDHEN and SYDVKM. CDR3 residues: CASSLPSGQEVWRSGANVLTF. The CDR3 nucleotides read TGTGCCAGCAGTTTACCGTCAGGACAGGAGGTTTGGAGGTCTGGGGCCAACGTCCTGACTTTC.

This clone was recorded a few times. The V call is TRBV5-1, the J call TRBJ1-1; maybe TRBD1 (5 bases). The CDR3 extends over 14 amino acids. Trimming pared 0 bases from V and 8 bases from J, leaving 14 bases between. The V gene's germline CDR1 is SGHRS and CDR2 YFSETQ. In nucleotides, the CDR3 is TGCGCCAGCAGCTTGGCTACCGCCGGGGGAGAAGCTTTCTTT. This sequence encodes CASSLATAGGEAFF. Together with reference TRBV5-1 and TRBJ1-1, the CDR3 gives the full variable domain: KAGVTQTPRYLIKTRGQQVTLSCSPISGHRSVSWYQQTPGQGLQFLFEYFSETQRNKGNFPGRFSGRQFSNSRSEMNVSTLELGDSALYLCASSLATAGGEAFFGQGTRLTVV.

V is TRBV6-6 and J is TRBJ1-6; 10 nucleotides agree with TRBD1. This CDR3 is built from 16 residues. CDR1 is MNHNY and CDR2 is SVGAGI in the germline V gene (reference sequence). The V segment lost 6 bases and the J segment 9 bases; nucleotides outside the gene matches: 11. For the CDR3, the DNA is TGTGCCAGCAGGAGGGACAGGGGAGTGGAGGCTTCACCCCTCCACTTT. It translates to CASRRDRGVEASPLHF.

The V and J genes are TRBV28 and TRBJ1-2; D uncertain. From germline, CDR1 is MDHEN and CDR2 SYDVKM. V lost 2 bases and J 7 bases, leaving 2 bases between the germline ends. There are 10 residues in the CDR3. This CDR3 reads CASSLLGYTF. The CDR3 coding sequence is TGTGCCAGCAGTTTACTTGGCTACACCTTC.

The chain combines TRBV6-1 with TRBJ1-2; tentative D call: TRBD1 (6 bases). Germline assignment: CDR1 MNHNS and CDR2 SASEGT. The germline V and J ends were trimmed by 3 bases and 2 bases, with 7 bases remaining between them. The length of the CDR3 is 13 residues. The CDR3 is CASSDRGNYGYTF. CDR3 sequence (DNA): TGTGCCAGCAGTGACAGGGGAAACTATGGCTACACCTTC.

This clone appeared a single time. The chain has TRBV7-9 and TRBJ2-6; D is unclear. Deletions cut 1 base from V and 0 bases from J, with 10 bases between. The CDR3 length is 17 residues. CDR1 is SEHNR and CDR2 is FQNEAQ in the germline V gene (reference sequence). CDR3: CASSLDDRGSGANVLTF. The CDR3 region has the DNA TGTGCCAGCAGCTTAGACGACCGCGGCTCTGGGGCCAACGTCCTGACTTTC. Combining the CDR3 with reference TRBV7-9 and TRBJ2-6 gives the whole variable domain DTGVSQNPRHKITKRGQNVTFRCDPISEHNRLYWYRQTLGQGPEFLTYFQNEAQLEKSRLLSDRFSAERPKGSFSTLEIQRTEQGDSAMYLCASSLDDRGSGANVLTFGAGSRLTVL.